The 5 T cell receptor beta chains in this list originate from one sample, sequenced in a study of blood T cell repertoires in COVID-19. Measured with immunoSEQ multiplex PCR; TCRdb has only the in-frame clones, and not every one. The sample shows about 250,000 clones, approximately 90% of them seen only once. Sequenced material: PBMCs or T cells enriched from blood (not recorded which). The receptors derive from a woman between 45 and 60 years old who had recovered from COVID-19.

This clone was seen a single time. This chain connects TRBV29-1 to TRBJ1-1; D is unclear. Per the germline V gene, CDR1 is SQVTM and CDR2 is ANQGSEA. The V end was cut by 3 bases, the J end by 3 bases, with 2 bases between. This CDR3 region has 10 residues. The CDR3: CSVDDTEAFF. The DNA for the CDR3 is TGCAGCGTTGACGACACTGAAGCTTTCTTT.

The chain carries TRBV30 and TRBJ2-7; 7 nucleotides agree with TRBD2. Trimming cost V 3 bases and J 2 bases; bases outside gene matches: 7. Germline CDR1 reads GTSNPN; CDR2 reads SVGIG (reference sequence). The CDR3 is made up of 14 amino acids. The CDR3 spells CAWRGAGSTYEQYF. The CDR3 DNA is TGTGCCTGGAGGGGAGCGGGATCAACCTACGAGCAGTACTTC. Full variable domain (remainder filled in from reference TRBV30 and TRBJ2-7): SQTIHQWPATLVQPVGSPLSLECTVEGTSNPNLYWYRQAAGRGLQLLFYSVGIGQISSEVPQNLSASRPQDRQFILSSKKLLLSDSGFYLCAWRGAGSTYEQYFGPGTRLTVT.

The chain couples TRBV2 to TRBJ1-4, with D perhaps TRBD1 (6 bases). The CDR3 has 14 residues. Germline V gene data show CDR1 as SNHLY and CDR2 as FYNNEI. Trimming stripped 3 bases from V and 8 bases from J, with 13 bases between. The CDR3 bases are TGTGCCAGCAGTGACAGGGGAATGGGGGAAAAACTGTTTTTT. Translating it yields CASSDRGMGEKLFF.

This clone was found once. This chain uses TRBV7-3 with TRBJ2-3, with 7 positions matching TRBD2. CDR1 and CDR2 (germline): SGHTA, FQGTGA. With 5 bases clipped from V and 4 bases from J, the junction kept 3 bases outside the gene matches. The CDR3 contains 13 residues. CDR3 DNA: TGTGCCAGCAGCCGGGGGGAATCAGATACGCAGTATTTT. Its translation: CASSRGESDTQYF. Full variable domain (outside the CDR3, taken from reference TRBV7-3 and TRBJ2-3): GAGVSQTPSNKVTEKGKYVELRCDPISGHTALYWYRQSLGQGPEFLIYFQGTGAADDSGLPNDRFFAVRPEGSVSTLKIQRTERGDSAVYLCASSRGESDTQYFGPGTRLTVL.

The V call is TRBV7-2, the J call TRBJ2-7; perhaps TRBD2 as D (6 bases). Germline V gene lookup returns CDR1 SGHTA and CDR2 FQGNSA. Trimming removed 5 bases at V and 0 bases at J, with 14 bases between. The CDR3 runs to 15 residues. CDR3 DNA sequence: TGTGCCAGCAGCCCGGCGGGGCGAAGCTCCTACGAGCAGTACTTC. It specifies CASSPAGRSSYEQYF.